The entry that follows covers one T cell receptor beta chain sequence. Antigen: not known. This sample was included in a study of shared clonotypes between healthy human individuals. Study-level background: Serving as donors were two women and three men, whose ages spanned 18 to 49.

The method was immunoSEQ multiplex PCR; TCRdb's version includes in-frame clones alone and lacks a portion of them. The profile shows under 650,000 clones, around 96% of them singletons. Looked up from germline, CDR1 is MNHEY and CDR2 is SMNVEV (reference sequence). The CDR3 length is 14 residues. V gave up 2 bases and J gave up 8 bases, with 13 bases separating them. Study-wide results and caveats: Tissue TCR repertoires likely differ from these blood-only repertoires. Clonotype sharing among donors was thought likely to change with sequencing depth.

The chain couples TRBV27 to TRBJ2-4; D is tentatively TRBD1 or TRBD2 (5 bases each). The sequencing input was naive CD4+ T cells sorted from blood. Subset: CD45RA+ positively selected. This TCR came from a woman aged 25-40 years in good health. CDR3 nucleotide sequence: TGTGCCAGCAGTTTACTTGGGGACCCTGACATTCAGTACTTC. Translating gives CASSLLGDPDIQYF.